A selection of T cell receptor beta chains follows, all from one sample in a study of T cells after yellow fever vaccination. TCRdb itself ran the 5' RACE reads through MiXCR, one entry per CDR3 protein. The profile shows 200,000 to 300,000 distinct CDR3 sequences, roughly 13% of them singletons. The source material was CD4+ T cells sorted from PBMCs, sampled 45 days after the yellow fever booster vaccination. All receptors come from a young man who received the YFV17D yellow fever vaccine. Each CDR3 is given without its conserved first and last residue. Fields, in order: V gene, J gene, CDR3 protein.

>TRBV4-3|TRBJ2-4
ASSQDWGSQNIQY
>TRBV19|TRBJ2-2
ASRNRGGFNTGELF
>TRBV28|TRBJ2-1
ASTWLGWNQQF
>TRBV3-1|TRBJ2-1
ASSQVPQQGQF
>TRBV10-3|TRBJ2-2
AISAGTGGTGELF
>TRBV21-1|TRBJ2-2
ASRTGGGELF
>TRBV12-3/TRBV12-4|TRBJ1-5
ASSLSLGGPGQPQH
>TRBV20-1|TRBJ1-3
SASGPAASGNTIY
>TRBV12-3/TRBV12-4|TRBJ2-3
ASSFVGSSTDTQY
>TRBV20-1|TRBJ2-1
SASKGENEQF
>TRBV7-9|TRBJ2-7
ASSRGGTVPYEQY
>TRBV5-6|TRBJ2-2
ASSWGTANTGELF
>TRBV7-7|TRBJ2-1
ASSLDGGGNEQF
>TRBV11-2|TRBJ2-7
ASSLGPWTAGWEQY
>TRBV29-1|TRBJ2-5
SGWTGAYQETQY
>TRBV7-2|TRBJ2-1
ASSLERYNEQF